These 32 T cell receptor beta chains were all obtained from the same sample, sequenced in a study of cytomegalovirus exposure and HLA in healthy donors. Researchers ran the PCR with 60 Vbeta and 13 Jbeta primers. TCRdb's table, derived via immunoSEQ multiplex PCR, lists solely in-frame clones and lacks some. Of 150,000 to 200,000 clones in the sample, roughly 65% are singletons; the top ten hold 4.7%. Source material: PBMCs. The source of these receptors is a man aged 18 to 30 in good health and CMV-seropositive.

V usage is TRBV6-6 and J usage is TRBJ1-2; TRBD1 matches 11 bases. V shed 5 bases and J 5 bases; nucleotides not matched to a gene: 7. Germline values: CDR1 MNHNY, CDR2 SVGAGI (reference sequence). This CDR3 is built from 15 residues. The CDR3 region is CASSQGQGAAYGYTF. The CDR3 DNA sequence: TGTGCCAGCAGTCAAGGACAGGGGGCGGCTTATGGCTACACCTTC.

The chain has TRBV11-3 and TRBJ1-1; D possibly corresponds to TRBD1 (5 bases). This CDR3 comprises 16 residues. V was clipped by 0 bases and J by 1 base, with 12 bases between them. Germline V CDR1 and CDR2: SGHNT, YENEEA. The CDR3 DNA is TGTGCCAGCAGCTTAGAAGTAATTAGGGGGAACACTGAAGCTTTCTTT. It translates to CASSLEVIRGNTEAFF.

V is TRBV25-1 and J is TRBJ2-7; perhaps TRBD2 as D (5 bases). V shed 2 bases and J shed 3 bases, with 11 bases lying between them. From germline, CDR1 is MGHDK and CDR2 SYGVNS. This CDR3 contains 14 residues. The CDR3: CASSERHGDYEQYV. Written as DNA, the CDR3 is TGTGCCAGCAGTGAAAGACACGGGGACTACGAGCAGTACGTC.

The rearrangement links TRBV29-1 to TRBJ2-1; 8 bases line up with TRBD2. Unmatched junction bases numbered 2, after V lost 0 bases and J lost 4 bases. Germline V gives CDR1 SQVTM, CDR2 ANQGSEA. CDR3 size: 14 residues. For the CDR3, the DNA is TGCAGCGTTGAAGACGGGGGGGAATACAATGAGCAGTTCTTC. As protein: CSVEDGGEYNEQFF.

Regarding this clone: One junction end disagrees with the germline gene, perhaps due to a read error. CDR3 sequence (DNA): TGCGCCAGCAGCCAAGAGAGTGTTCCAGGTGGGGAGACCCAGCACTTC. Translated, it gives CASSQESVPGGETQHF. The chain joins TRBV4-1 to TRBJ2-5; possibly TRBD2 for D (5 bases). This CDR3 comprises 16 residues. Germline CDR1 reads MGHRA; CDR2 reads YSYEKL.

The V call is TRBV5-6, the J call TRBJ1-1, with 9 bases aligning to TRBD1. The V segment lost 4 bases and the J segment 1 base; nucleotides outside the gene matches: 5. Germline assignment: CDR1 SGHDT and CDR2 YYEEEE. CDR3 size: 15 residues. CDR3 protein: CASSPWDRENTEAFF. The CDR3 coding sequence is TGTGCCAGCAGCCCCTGGGACAGGGAGAACACTGAAGCTTTCTTT.

CDR3 loop: CSVGSGAQETQYF. The CDR3 nucleotides read TGCAGCGTTGGGTCAGGGGCTCAAGAGACCCAGTACTTC. The rearrangement uses TRBV29-1 and TRBJ2-5; D is perhaps TRBD1 (6 bases). The V gene lost 4 bases and the J gene lost 2 bases, with 11 bases spanning the gap. In germline, CDR1 is SQVTM, CDR2 ANQGSEA. The CDR3 totals 13 residues.

V gene TRBV5-1 combines with J gene TRBJ2-2; TRBD2 matches at 8 bases. Trimming took 4 bases from V and 4 from J; bases not matched to a gene: 3. This CDR3 is built from 14 residues. Looked up from germline, CDR1 is SGHRS and CDR2 is YFSETQ. In DNA, the CDR3 is TGCGCCAGCAGCAACGGACTAGCCACCGGGGAGCTGTTTTTT. Encoded protein: CASSNGLATGELFF.

A single count supports this clone. This sequence joins TRBV9 and TRBJ1-6; possible D gene TRBD1, 6 bases. Germline V gene lookup returns CDR1 SGDLS and CDR2 YYNGEE. This CDR3 has 15 amino acids. V lost 4 bases and J 6 bases, leaving 14 bases between the germline ends. The CDR3 nucleotides read TGTGCCAGCAGCCCTCAGGACAGAGTTAATTCACCCCTCCACTTT. The encoded protein is CASSPQDRVNSPLHF.

This clone was counted only a few times. The chain is built from TRBV7-9 and TRBJ1-6; D is ambiguous. The CDR3 sequence is 14 residues long. CDR1 and CDR2 (germline): SEHNR, FQNEAQ (reference sequence). V lost 5 bases and J lost 0, with 5 bases in between. In DNA form, the CDR3 reads TGTGCCAGCAGCGGGAGCTCCTATAATTCACCCCTCCACTTT. This translates into CASSGSSYNSPLHF.

CDR3 sequence reads: CASSQGQGVQLNTEAFF. The CDR3 DNA reads TGCGCCAGCAGCCAAGGGCAGGGGGTTCAGTTGAACACTGAAGCTTTCTTT. This chain connects TRBV4-1 to TRBJ1-1, with 7 nucleotides matching TRBD1. CDR3 length equals 17 residues. CDR1 MGHRA and CDR2 YSYEKL come from the germline V gene. With 1 base clipped from V and 0 bases from J, the junction kept 8 bases outside the gene matches.

V and J are TRBV25-1 and TRBJ1-2, with D possibly matching TRBD1 (5 bases). The V and J ends lost 4 bases and 5 bases respectively, with 11 bases between them. The CDR3 has 13 amino acids. The germline V gene has CDR1 MGHDK and CDR2 SYGVNS. The CDR3 reads CASSVGRDYGYTF. CDR3 DNA: TGTGCCAGCAGTGTAGGCAGGGATTATGGCTACACCTTC.

This clone showed up just a few times. The gene calls are TRBV5-4 and TRBJ2-5; 9 positions agree with TRBD2. Trimming removed 0 bases from V and 0 bases from J; junction bases left unmatched: 0. The CDR3 runs to 15 residues. Germline CDR1 is SGHNT and CDR2 is YYREEE (reference sequence). The CDR3 region is CASSLGLADQETQYF. The CDR3 bases are TGTGCCAGCAGCTTGGGACTAGCGGACCAAGAGACCCAGTACTTC.

This clone was detected a few times. This rearrangement joins TRBV7-8 to TRBJ2-3, with a possible D match to TRBD2 (7 bases). Looked up from germline, CDR1 is SGHVS and CDR2 is FQNEAQ. The CDR3 has 14 residues. The V gene lost 7 bases and the J gene lost 1 base, with 12 bases spanning the gap. The CDR3 bases are TGTGCCAGCATTGGGGGGGGCGGCACAGATACGCAGTATTTT. Translating it yields CASIGGGGTDTQYF.

Turning to this clone: One junction end disagrees with the germline gene, perhaps due to a read error. V is TRBV7-2 and J is TRBJ2-3; D unclear. The CDR3 extends over 11 amino acids. Germline CDR1 and CDR2: SGHTA and FQGNSA. DNA of the CDR3: TGTGCCAGCAGCAAAGCGCCCCCCCGGAATTTT. Translated: CASSKAPPRNF.

J is TRBJ1-1 and V is TRBV2; the D is unclear. This CDR3 has 11 amino acids. The V gene lost 11 bases and the J gene lost 3 bases, with 10 bases spanning the gap. CDR1 is SNHLY, CDR2 FYNNEI, per germline. The CDR3 reads CASLRDTEAFF. CDR3 in DNA: TGTGCCTCCCTCCGGGACACTGAAGCTTTCTTT. Based on the CDR3 plus reference TRBV2 and TRBJ1-1, the full variable domain is EPEVTQTPSHQVTQMGQEVILRCVPISNHLYFYWYRQILGQKVEFLVSFYNNEISEKSEIFDDQFSVERPDGSNFTLKIRSTKLEDSAMYFCASLRDTEAFFGQGTRLTVV.

This chain uses TRBV29-1 with TRBJ1-1, with 9 nucleotides matching TRBD1. The CDR3 loop spans 15 amino acids. CDR1 is SQVTM, CDR2 ANQGSEA, per germline. With 1 base clipped from V and 4 bases from J, the junction kept 7 bases outside the gene matches. CDR3 residues: CSVEGQGGVLTEAFF. DNA for the CDR3: TGCAGCGTTGAAGGACAGGGGGGTGTTCTCACTGAAGCTTTCTTT.

This chain joins TRBV6-6 and TRBJ1-1; D is unresolved. Trimming shortened V by 6 bases and J by 2 bases, and 13 bases separated the two germline ends. Germline V lookup: CDR1 MNHNY, CDR2 SVGAGI (reference sequence). This CDR3 contains 14 residues. The CDR3 coding sequence is TGTGCCAGCAGACCGAGACAAAGCAACACTGAAGCTTTCTTT. Protein: CASRPRQSNTEAFF.

The chain joins TRBV9 to TRBJ2-3, with 11 bases that match TRBD2. The germline gives CDR1 SGDLS, CDR2 YYNGEE. This CDR3 is 15 amino acids long. Germline trimming cut 5 bases from V and 4 bases from J; bases unmatched to any gene: 6. The CDR3 protein is CASSSGRARADTQYF. The CDR3 region has the DNA TGTGCCAGCAGTAGCGGGAGGGCCCGCGCAGATACGCAGTATTTT. The full variable domain, its missing parts supplied by reference TRBV9 and TRBJ2-3, is DSGVTQTPKHLITATGQRVTLRCSPRSGDLSVYWYQQSLDQGLQFLIQYYNGEERAKGNILERFSAQQFPDLHSELNLSSLELGDSALYFCASSSGRARADTQYFGPGTRLTVL.

The chain carries TRBV5-1 and TRBJ1-4, with unresolved D. V lost 2 bases, J lost 8 bases, and 4 bases lay in between. The CDR3 loop spans 11 amino acids. The germline V gene has CDR1 SGHRS and CDR2 YFSETQ. This chain's CDR3 is CASSFGEKLFF. The CDR3 nucleotides are TGCGCCAGCAGCTTCGGGGAAAAACTGTTTTTT.

The V gene is TRBV2, the J gene TRBJ2-5, with D maybe TRBD1 (6 bases). V was clipped by 7 bases and J by 5 bases, with 17 bases between them. Germline loops: CDR1 SNHLY, CDR2 FYNNEI. This CDR3 is built from 14 residues. The CDR3 is CASNSQGPSETQYF. The CDR3 DNA reads as TGTGCCAGCAACTCACAGGGTCCGTCGGAGACCCAGTACTTC.

The gene calls are TRBV7-2 and TRBJ1-4, with D unresolved. This CDR3 spans 13 amino acids. CDR1 SGHTA and CDR2 FQGNSA come from the germline V gene. The V gene lost 3 bases and the J gene lost 7 bases, with 9 bases spanning the gap. The CDR3 protein is CASSFQAGEKLFF. The CDR3 nucleotides read TGTGCCAGCAGCTTTCAGGCGGGTGAAAAACTGTTTTTT.

The chain links TRBV5-1 to TRBJ2-3, with D unresolved. The CDR3 is made up of 14 amino acids. The V and J ends lost 5 bases and 1 base respectively, with 11 bases between them. Per the germline V gene, CDR1 is SGHRS and CDR2 is YFSETQ. CDR3: CASSFRQGTDTQYF. The CDR3 DNA is TGCGCCAGCAGTTTTAGACAAGGCACAGATACGCAGTATTTT.

J is TRBJ1-1 and V is TRBV6-5; D may be TRBD1 (6 bases). CDR1 and CDR2 from the germline V gene are MNHEY and SVGAGI. The CDR3 runs 16 residues. Trimming left V 4 bases short and J 6 bases short, with 21 bases between. The CDR3 bases are TGTGCCAGCAGTTCGCCCGAAATAACAGGGTACCCTGAAGCTTTCTTT. Protein product: CASSSPEITGYPEAFF.

This clone occurred a few times. This chain uses TRBV2 with TRBJ2-3, with TRBD1 identical over 10 bases. V was pared by 6 bases and J by 2 bases, with 11 bases of the junction left unmatched. The CDR3 sequence is 17 residues long. In germline, CDR1 is SNHLY, CDR2 FYNNEI. The CDR3 protein is CASSHRDRGGITDTQYF. CDR3 nucleotides: TGTGCCAGCAGCCACCGGGACAGGGGAGGAATCACAGATACGCAGTATTTT.

The chain joins TRBV6-4 to TRBJ2-1, with 11 nucleotides matching TRBD2. V gave up 7 bases and J gave up 9 bases; unmatched junction bases: 8. There are 14 residues in the CDR3. Per germline, CDR1 MRHNA and CDR2 SNTAGT. CDR3 region: CASTLLAGGGEQFF. CDR3 nucleotide sequence: TGTGCCAGCACCCTCCTAGCGGGGGGAGGTGAGCAGTTCTTC.

Here the CDR3 DNA reads TGTGCCAGCCGCAATCCGGGACAGGGGACCGACAATGAGCAGTTCTTC. Translation: CASRNPGQGTDNEQFF. The V gene is TRBV2, the J gene TRBJ2-1; 10 bases fit TRBD1. The J segment lost 5 bases and the V segment lost 8 bases, leaving 12 bases of the junction unmatched. The CDR3 covers 16 residues. CDR1 is SNHLY and CDR2 is FYNNEI in the germline V gene.

CDR3 sequence reads: CASSWGVNTEAFF. The CDR3, as DNA: TGTGCCAGCAGTTGGGGGGTGAACACTGAAGCTTTCTTT. The V gene is TRBV27, the J gene TRBJ1-1, with D perhaps matching TRBD1 (5 bases). Germline V gene lookup returns CDR1 MNHEY and CDR2 SMNVEV (reference sequence). V dropped 4 bases and J dropped 0 bases, with 6 bases sitting between them. The CDR3 totals 13 residues.

This clone was seen more than once but under ten times. This chain links TRBV6-5 with TRBJ1-2; weak D call: TRBD1 (6 bases). CDR3 size: 14 residues. Trimming shortened V by 6 bases and J by 4 bases, and 15 bases separated the two germline ends. Germline V gene sequence: CDR1 MNHEY, CDR2 SVGAGI. Here the CDR3 reads CASSHRALGYGYTF. The CDR3 DNA sequence: TGTGCCAGCAGCCACAGGGCTCTCGGCTATGGCTACACCTTC.

The chain's CDR3 is CAIRHPNGTVNTEAFF. The CDR3 DNA follows: TGTGCCATCAGGCACCCCAATGGGACAGTGAACACTGAAGCTTTCTTT. The chain is built from TRBV10-3 and TRBJ1-1; 7 bases match TRBD1. This CDR3 is 16 amino acids long. Germline lookup yields CDR1 ENHRY and CDR2 SYGVKD. J lost 0 bases, V lost 6 bases, and 10 bases had no gene match.

The rearrangement uses TRBV6-6 and TRBJ1-4, with D unresolved. Between the trimmed V and J ends, which lost 3 bases and 7 bases, there was a span of 15 bases. There are 15 residues in the CDR3. Germline-derived CDR1 and CDR2 are MNHNY and SVGAGI (reference sequence). In nucleotides, the CDR3 is TGTGCCAGCAGTTATAAGGAGAAAGAAGGTGAAAAACTGTTTTTT. Translating gives CASSYKEKEGEKLFF.

The sample holds one count of this clone. V usage is TRBV5-6 and J usage is TRBJ1-3; D is possibly TRBD1 (5 bases). CDR1 and CDR2 (germline): SGHDT, YYEEEE. V lost 3 bases, J lost 4 bases, and 11 bases lay in between. The length of the CDR3 is 14 residues. The CDR3 here is CASSSPGGGNTIYF. In DNA, the CDR3 is TGTGCCAGCAGCTCACCGGGGGGAGGAAACACCATATATTTT.